One sample yielded the 32 T cell receptor beta chains listed below, sequenced in a study of blood T cell repertoires in COVID-19. Profiled with immunoSEQ multiplex PCR; TCRdb holds only in-frame clones, not every one. Of 130,000 to 150,000 clones listed, roughly 80% are singletons. The sequenced sample consisted of PBMCs or T cells enriched from blood (not recorded which). These receptors originate from a man aged 50 to 60 who had recovered from COVID-19.

The V gene is TRBV10-3, the J gene TRBJ2-7; 7 bases match TRBD1. This CDR3 spans 14 amino acids. The V gene's germline CDR1 is ENHRY and CDR2 SYGVKD. J lost 4 bases, V lost 4 bases, and 7 bases had no gene match. The chain's CDR3 is CAISAPGQVYEQYF. The CDR3, as DNA: TGTGCCATCAGTGCCCCCGGACAGGTTTACGAGCAGTACTTC.

This chain links TRBV7-3 with TRBJ2-6; D is undetermined. Germline assignment: CDR1 SGHTA and CDR2 FQGTGA. V gave up 3 bases and J gave up 0 bases, with 6 bases separating them. The CDR3 is 15 amino acids. CDR3 bases: TGTGCCAGCAGCTTGAAGAGCTCTGGGGCCAACGTCCTGACTTTC. It yields the protein CASSLKSSGANVLTF.

This clone was seen at least ten times. The chain recombines TRBV7-9 with TRBJ2-1, with D maybe TRBD1 (7 bases). There are 17 residues in the CDR3. Germline CDR1 reads SEHNR; CDR2 reads FQNEAQ (reference sequence). With 4 bases removed from V and 0 bases from J, the gap between germline ends came to 16 bases. The CDR3 bases are TGTGCCAGCAGCTCAACGCTCAGGGGGGCCTCCTACAATGAGCAGTTCTTC. Protein: CASSSTLRGASYNEQFF.

About this clone itself: The DNA is omitted, as the CDR3 cannot be located on it reliably, and the CDR3 follows TCRdb's listing. The CDR3 loop reads CASSSSTVGEQYF. This chain uses TRBV27 with TRBJ2-7; the table assigns TRBD1, which was not confirmed against the DNA. Termini included, the CDR3 measures 13 amino acids. Germline V CDR1 and CDR2: MNHEY, SMNVEV (reference sequence).

The chain couples TRBV6-2 or TRBV6-3 to TRBJ1-1; the D gene is possibly TRBD1 (5 bases). V was trimmed by 0 bases and J by 0 bases, leaving 20 bases between them. CDR3 length: 19 amino acids. Germline values: CDR1 MNHEY, CDR2 SVGEGT. CDR3 sequence (DNA): TGTGCCAGCAGTTACTCGATCGATGGGGGAGGCAGCGTGAACACTGAAGCTTTCTTT. As protein: CASSYSIDGGGSVNTEAFF.

On this clone: The junction departs from the called germline gene at one end, perhaps through a read error. The CDR3 reads CASSPPVEGSDNSPLHF. CDR3 bases: TGTGCCAGCAGCCCTCCAGTTGAGGGCTCCGATAATTCACCCCTCCACTTT. The J gene is TRBJ1-6, the V gene TRBV6-2 or TRBV6-3; D uncertain. Per the germline V gene, CDR1 is MNHEY and CDR2 is SVGEGT. The CDR3 is 17 amino acids.

The chain employs TRBV5-1 and TRBJ2-7; TRBD1 aligns across 7 bases. V shed 4 bases and J 1 base; nucleotides not matched to a gene: 5. Germline V gives CDR1 SGHRS, CDR2 YFSETQ. There are 14 residues in the CDR3. The CDR3 loop is CASSTSGQSYEQYF. The DNA of the CDR3 is TGCGCCAGCAGCACGTCGGGACAGTCCTACGAGCAGTACTTC.

The CDR3: CASSPDRISGNTIYF. CDR3 bases: TGTGCCAGCAGCCCAGACAGGATCTCTGGAAACACCATATATTTT. The rearrangement links TRBV9 to TRBJ1-3, with a tentative D call TRBD1 (6 bases). Per the germline V gene, CDR1 is SGDLS and CDR2 is YYNGEE. Trimming shortened V by 4 bases and J by 0 bases, and 11 bases separated the two germline ends. The CDR3 is 15 amino acids.

The rearrangement uses TRBV3-1 (or the pseudogene TRBV3-2) and TRBJ1-1, with 8 positions matching TRBD1. V dropped 4 bases and J dropped 1; count of bases not matched to a gene: 5. This CDR3 is 15 amino acids long. Germline-derived CDR1 and CDR2 are LGHDT and YNNKEL (reference sequence). Written as DNA, the CDR3 is TGTGCCAGCAGCCCGTACAGGGGGAAGAACACTGAAGCTTTCTTT. Translation gives CASSPYRGKNTEAFF.

This clone was observed a handful of times. Sequence at one end of the junction differs from germline and may be a read error. The J gene is TRBJ2-5, the V gene TRBV7-7; 10 nucleotides align to TRBD2. The CDR3 length is 15 residues. Per the germline V gene, CDR1 is SSHAT and CDR2 is FNYEAQ (reference sequence). This CDR3 reads CASSPRSGGGETQYF. The DNA of the CDR3 is TGTGCTAGCAGCCCCCGCAGCGGGGGGGGAGAGACCCAGTACTTC.

The rearrangement uses TRBV29-1 and TRBJ2-7, with TRBD2 matching over 7 bases. Germline V gene lookup returns CDR1 SQVTM and CDR2 ANQGSEA. The CDR3 contains 14 residues. V lost 4 bases to trimming and J lost 7 bases; unmatched junction nucleotides: 13. In DNA, the CDR3 is TGCAGCGTTGGCGGGCAGGGAGGGTCTGGAGAGCAGTACTTC. Protein: CSVGGQGGSGEQYF.

V and J are TRBV7-9 and TRBJ1-4; 9 nucleotides align to TRBD1. The trim removed 1 base at V and 5 bases at J, leaving 2 bases unmatched. The germline CDR1 and CDR2 sequences are SEHNR and FQNEAQ (reference sequence). The length of the CDR3 is 15 residues. CDR3 sequence reads: CASSLGGQGNEKLFF. The CDR3 DNA reads as TGTGCCAGCAGCTTAGGCGGACAGGGGAATGAAAAACTGTTTTTT.

The chain recombines TRBV11-2 with TRBJ1-2; possible D gene TRBD1, 6 bases. This CDR3 contains 14 residues. CDR1 and CDR2 from the germline V gene are SGHAT and FQNNGV. V was trimmed by 0 bases and J by 8 bases, leaving 13 bases between them. The CDR3 nucleotides are TGTGCCAGCAGCTTAGACCCGGCGGGGGCCGGCTACACCTTC. This translates into CASSLDPAGAGYTF.

The chain recombines TRBV18 with TRBJ1-2; 10 positions agree with TRBD1. J gave up 6 bases and V 6 bases, and 10 bases lay outside the gene matches. The germline V gene has CDR1 KGHSH and CDR2 LQKENI. The CDR3 totals 15 residues. The CDR3: CASSLSTGGGDGYTF. The CDR3 DNA follows: TGTGCCAGCTCCCTATCGACAGGGGGCGGTGATGGCTACACCTTC.

The chain employs TRBV27 and TRBJ1-1; TRBD1 is a possible D gene (6 bases). The germline V gene has CDR1 MNHEY and CDR2 SMNVEV (reference sequence). Trimming shortened V by 4 bases and J by 4 bases, and 16 bases separated the two germline ends. The CDR3 loop spans 15 amino acids. The CDR3 spells CASSYQGQRPTEAFF. The DNA for the CDR3 is TGTGCCAGCAGTTACCAGGGACAAAGACCCACTGAAGCTTTCTTT.

The CDR3 nucleotides read TGTGCCAGCAGCGGCCATGCAGTCAGCACCGGGGAGCTGTTTTTT. It codes for CASSGHAVSTGELFF. The rearrangement links TRBV7-9 to TRBJ2-2; D remains unclear. Deletions cut 5 bases from V and 4 bases from J, with 14 bases between. The CDR3 length is 15 residues. Germline CDR1 and CDR2: SEHNR and FQNEAQ (reference sequence).

The chain recombines TRBV19 with TRBJ1-6; D unclear. Germline lookup yields CDR1 LNHDA and CDR2 SQIVND (reference sequence). This CDR3 has 10 amino acids. Trimming pared 10 bases from V and 9 bases from J, leaving 7 bases between. The CDR3 loop is CATGGSPLHF. The CDR3 nucleotides are TGTGCCACCGGTGGTTCACCCCTCCACTTT.

The J gene is TRBJ2-5, the V gene TRBV6-6; 7 nucleotides match TRBD2. From germline, CDR1 is MNHNY and CDR2 SVGAGI (reference sequence). The V and J ends lost 3 bases and 5 bases, in that order; junction bases with no gene match: 6. The length of the CDR3 is 14 residues. The CDR3 region is CASSYIGGGETQYF. The CDR3, as DNA: TGTGCCAGCAGTTATATCGGCGGGGGTGAGACCCAGTACTTC.

This chain links TRBV4-1 with TRBJ1-4, with D unresolved. The germline V gene has CDR1 MGHRA and CDR2 YSYEKL. The ends were cut back, 5 bases at V and 8 bases at J, with 9 bases in the middle. The CDR3 contains 12 residues. CDR3: CASSIRMEKLFF. CDR3 nucleotide sequence: TGCGCCAGCAGCATCAGGATGGAAAAACTGTTTTTT.

This chain links TRBV18 with TRBJ1-4; D ambiguous. The CDR3 runs 15 residues. Germline V CDR1 and CDR2: KGHSH, LQKENI. V was cut by 3 bases and J by 0 bases, with 8 bases left in between. The CDR3 nucleotides are TGTGCCAGCTCACCCCCGGGTTCAACTAATGAAAAACTGTTTTTT. Its protein product is CASSPPGSTNEKLFF.

This clone was picked up one time. The chain carries TRBV6-5 and TRBJ2-7; a weak D match, TRBD1 (5 bases). The CDR3 is 16 residues long. Germline CDR1 reads MNHEY; CDR2 reads SVGAGI. Deletions cut 2 bases from V and 3 bases from J, with 17 bases between. CDR3 DNA sequence: TGTGCCAGCAGTTACATGCGGCAGGGTGGAAACTACGAGCAGTACTTC. Its protein is CASSYMRQGGNYEQYF.

The chain combines TRBV3-1 (or the pseudogene TRBV3-2) with TRBJ1-2, with TRBD1 matching over 7 bases. Germline CDR1 and CDR2: LGHDT and YNNKEL (reference sequence). CDR3 length: 15 residues. Trimming removed 1 base from V and 8 bases from J; junction bases left unmatched: 10. Written as DNA, the CDR3 is TGTGCCAGCAGCCAAGGGGTCACAGGGGTGCAAGGCTACACCTTC. This translates into CASSQGVTGVQGYTF.

The gene calls are TRBV11-2 and TRBJ2-1; 9 bases map to TRBD2. V lost 5 bases and J lost 8; bases outside the gene matches: 7. This CDR3 comprises 14 residues. Per germline, CDR1 SGHAT and CDR2 FQNNGV. CDR3 protein: CASSAGGTSYEQFF. In DNA form, the CDR3 reads TGTGCCAGCAGCGCGGGGGGGACTAGCTATGAGCAGTTCTTC.

V and J are TRBV28 and TRBJ1-2; TRBD1 agrees at 7 bases. This CDR3 is built from 14 residues. Unmatched junction bases numbered 7, after V lost 5 bases and J lost 4 bases. Germline V gives CDR1 MDHEN, CDR2 SYDVKM. CDR3 sequence: CASSGTEPPYGYTF. CDR3 nucleotide sequence: TGTGCCAGCAGTGGGACAGAACCACCCTATGGCTACACCTTC.

The chain recombines TRBV10-3 with TRBJ2-4; weak D call: TRBD2 (6 bases). The CDR3 consists of 18 residues. Germline values: CDR1 ENHRY, CDR2 SYGVKD. V lost 4 bases and J 5 bases, leaving 24 bases between the germline ends. CDR3 sequence: CAISGSSGTSLEENIQYF. The CDR3 region has the DNA TGTGCCATCAGTGGGTCTTCGGGAACTAGCCTCGAGGAAAACATTCAGTACTTC.

The chain recombines TRBV6-5 with TRBJ1-5; 7 nucleotides line up with TRBD1. The CDR3 runs to 15 residues. Per the germline V gene, CDR1 is MNHEY and CDR2 is SVGAGI. With 9 bases clipped from V and 7 bases from J, the junction kept 15 bases outside the gene matches. CDR3 bases: TGTGCCAGTGGGGTTGTAGGGGGCTTAGGGCAGCCCCAGCATTTT. It specifies CASGVVGGLGQPQHF.

This chain links TRBV27 with TRBJ2-5; 8 positions agree with TRBD2. The junction had 6 bases not matched to a gene; V was cut back by 7 bases and J by 5 bases. The CDR3 runs 13 residues. Per germline, CDR1 MNHEY and CDR2 SMNVEV (reference sequence). CDR3 loop: CASTLAAGETQYF. In DNA, the CDR3 is TGTGCCAGCACACTAGCGGCTGGGGAGACCCAGTACTTC.

The CDR3 spells CASSRPGGLAKNIQYF. CDR3 nucleotides: TGTGCCAGCAGCCGCCCGGGGGGGCTAGCCAAAAACATTCAGTACTTC. The V and J genes are TRBV7-2 and TRBJ2-4; 8 bases map to TRBD2. The CDR3 runs 16 residues. Unmatched junction bases numbered 6, after V lost 5 bases and J lost 0 bases. Germline values: CDR1 SGHTA, CDR2 FQGNSA.

This clone was observed once. The V gene is TRBV18, the J gene TRBJ2-1; 10 bases are shared with TRBD2. The germline gives CDR1 KGHSH, CDR2 LQKENI. CDR3 size: 17 residues. Trimming cost V 2 bases and J 4 bases; bases outside gene matches: 8. The CDR3 coding sequence is TGTGCCAGCTCACCAGCGGGTAGCGGGGGGCAGTACAATGAGCAGTTCTTC. Its protein is CASSPAGSGGQYNEQFF.

This clone was picked up a small number of times. V gene TRBV6-5 combines with J gene TRBJ1-1, with 7 bases fitting TRBD1. Trimming took 4 bases from V and 1 from J; bases not matched to a gene: 0. The germline gives CDR1 MNHEY, CDR2 SVGAGI. This CDR3 spans 13 amino acids. The chain's CDR3 is CASSWDRNTEAFF. The CDR3 bases are TGTGCCAGCAGTTGGGACAGGAACACTGAAGCTTTCTTT.

V is TRBV12-3 or TRBV12-4 and J is TRBJ1-2; the D is unclear. The CDR3 spans 13 residues. V was shortened by 3 bases and J by 8 bases, with 13 bases between the two germline ends. The CDR3 here is CASSFAGWVGYTF. The CDR3 DNA reads as TGTGCCAGCAGTTTTGCAGGTTGGGTAGGCTACACCTTC.

The CDR3 sequence: CASSYNQPQHF. The CDR3 DNA follows: TGTGCCAGCAGCTACAATCAGCCCCAGCATTTT. The chain uses TRBV28 and TRBJ1-5; no reliable D call. Trimming shortened V by 6 bases and J by 3 bases, and 3 bases separated the two germline ends. Germline CDR1 reads MDHEN; CDR2 reads SYDVKM. The CDR3 contains 11 residues.